This is a list of T cell receptor beta chains from one sample in a study of blood T cells in healthy people across ages. TCRdb called the 5' RACE reads again in MiXCR, with one record for every CDR3 protein. The sample holds 1.5 million to 2 million distinct CDR3 sequences, about 50% seen once. Material for sequencing was blood. All receptors come from a woman in her thirties or forties in good health. Each CDR3 is given with its conserved first and last residue. A D gene is named only where the DNA matches it firmly. Not all rows give a size; the values are once, few, many and, for expanded clones, a class.

j_gene: TRBJ2-3
d_gene: -
abundance: few
v_gene: TRBV7-3
CDR3aa: CASSFEASSTDTQYF
CDR3nt: TGTGCCAGCAGCTTTGAGGCTTCTAGCACAGATACGCAGTATTTT

j_gene: TRBJ1-2
d_gene: TRBD1
abundance: -
v_gene: TRBV7-9
CDR3aa: CASSLEGALYGYTF
CDR3nt: TGTGCCAGCAGCTTAGAGGGGGCACTCTATGGCTACACCTTC

j_gene: TRBJ2-7
d_gene: -
abundance: -
v_gene: TRBV12-3/TRBV12-4
CDR3aa: CASSFQGAVEQYF
CDR3nt: TGTGCCAGCAGTTTTCAAGGGGCCGTCGAGCAGTACTTC

j_gene: TRBJ2-3
d_gene: -
abundance: -
v_gene: TRBV19
CDR3aa: CASSMTLSTDTQYF
CDR3nt: TGTGCCAGTAGTATGACTCTAAGCACAGATACGCAGTATTTT

j_gene: TRBJ2-3
d_gene: -
abundance: -
v_gene: TRBV6-2/TRBV6-3
CDR3aa: CASSYPARADTQYF
CDR3nt: TGTGCCAGCAGTTACCCCGCTCGCGCAGATACGCAGTATTTT

j_gene: TRBJ2-4
d_gene: TRBD1
abundance: -
v_gene: TRBV9
CDR3aa: CASSVVTGVEQYF
CDR3nt: TGTGCCAGCAGCGTAGTGACAGGGGTAGAGCAGTACTTC

j_gene: TRBJ2-1
d_gene: TRBD2
abundance: -
v_gene: TRBV20-1
CDR3aa: CSARDPGGQDNEQFF
CDR3nt: TGCAGTGCTAGAGATCCGGGGGGGCAGGACAATGAGCAGTTCTTC

j_gene: TRBJ2-3
d_gene: TRBD1
abundance: -
v_gene: TRBV27
CDR3aa: CASSLDPGGFIDTQYF
CDR3nt: TGTGCCAGCAGTTTAGATCCAGGGGGATTCATTGATACGCAGTATTTT

j_gene: TRBJ1-5
d_gene: -
abundance: few
v_gene: TRBV18
CDR3aa: CASSPMDSNQPQHF
CDR3nt: TGTGCCAGCTCACCAATGGACAGCAATCAGCCCCAGCATTTT

j_gene: TRBJ2-5
d_gene: TRBD1
abundance: -
v_gene: TRBV19
CDR3aa: CASNALGTGYPETQYF
CDR3nt: TGTGCCAGTAATGCTCTTGGGACAGGGTATCCAGAGACCCAGTACTTC

j_gene: TRBJ2-5
d_gene: TRBD2
abundance: -
v_gene: TRBV9
CDR3aa: CASSAVGSGVETQYF
CDR3nt: TGTGCCAGCAGCGCAGTGGGTAGCGGGGTAGAGACCCAGTACTTC

j_gene: TRBJ2-1
d_gene: -
abundance: -
v_gene: TRBV4-1
CDR3aa: CASSQDSSSSYNEQFF
CDR3nt: TGCGCCAGCAGCCAAGATAGCAGTAGCTCCTACAATGAGCAGTTCTTC

j_gene: TRBJ2-7
d_gene: TRBD2
abundance: -
v_gene: TRBV28
CDR3aa: CASRPRGDNTYEQYF
CDR3nt: TGTGCCAGCAGGCCCCGGGGGGATAACACCTACGAGCAGTACTTC

j_gene: TRBJ1-2
d_gene: TRBD1
abundance: -
v_gene: TRBV11-2
CDR3aa: CASRLIQGQNYGYTF
CDR3nt: TGTGCCAGCAGATTAATACAGGGACAGAACTATGGCTACACCTTC

j_gene: TRBJ1-2
d_gene: -
abundance: -
v_gene: TRBV20-1
CDR3aa: CSASGHPNLGYTF
CDR3nt: TGCAGTGCTAGCGGACACCCGAATCTGGGCTACACCTTC

j_gene: TRBJ2-3
d_gene: TRBD2
abundance: few
v_gene: TRBV20-1
CDR3aa: CSALVAGITDTQYF
CDR3nt: TGCAGTGCTCTTGTAGCGGGGATCACAGATACGCAGTATTTT

j_gene: TRBJ1-2
d_gene: -
abundance: few
v_gene: TRBV4-2
CDR3aa: CASSQDATAQRGGYTF
CDR3nt: TGTGCCAGCAGCCAAGATGCTACAGCCCAACGGGGTGGCTACACCTTC

j_gene: TRBJ1-4
d_gene: TRBD1
abundance: -
v_gene: TRBV25-1
CDR3aa: CASSDPGQFEKLFF
CDR3nt: TGTGCCAGCAGTGATCCGGGACAGTTTGAAAAACTGTTTTTT

j_gene: TRBJ1-5
d_gene: -
abundance: -
v_gene: TRBV20-1
CDR3aa: CSATARREPQHF
CDR3nt: TGCAGTGCTACCGCTAGACGGGAGCCCCAGCATTTT

j_gene: TRBJ2-1
d_gene: TRBD1
abundance: -
v_gene: TRBV24-1
CDR3aa: CATSDLQGAGYNEQFF
CDR3nt: TGTGCCACCAGTGATTTACAGGGGGCTGGCTACAATGAGCAGTTCTTC

j_gene: TRBJ1-6
d_gene: TRBD1
abundance: -
v_gene: TRBV5-5
CDR3aa: CASSLHRGVSPLHF
CDR3nt: TGTGCCAGCAGCTTACACAGGGGGGTTTCACCCCTCCACTTT

j_gene: TRBJ2-5
d_gene: TRBD2
abundance: -
v_gene: TRBV12-3/TRBV12-4
CDR3aa: CASSPTSGGLGETQYF
CDR3nt: TGTGCCAGCAGTCCGACTAGCGGGGGGTTGGGAGAGACCCAGTACTTC

j_gene: TRBJ1-2
d_gene: TRBD1
abundance: -
v_gene: TRBV27
CDR3aa: CASSVKGGAGYTF
CDR3nt: TGTGCCAGCAGTGTCAAAGGGGGCGCTGGCTACACCTTC

j_gene: TRBJ2-1
d_gene: TRBD2
abundance: -
v_gene: TRBV7-9
CDR3aa: CASSQPTLPRLAGSYNEQFF
CDR3nt: TGTGCCAGCAGCCAGCCCACATTACCACGACTAGCGGGGTCCTACAATGAGCAGTTCTTC

j_gene: TRBJ1-2
d_gene: -
abundance: -
v_gene: TRBV12-3/TRBV12-4
CDR3aa: CASSLGGHLNNYGYTF
CDR3nt: TGTGCCAGCAGTTTGGGGGGACACCTGAATAACTATGGCTACACCTTC

j_gene: TRBJ2-7
d_gene: TRBD2
abundance: -
v_gene: TRBV6-2/TRBV6-3
CDR3aa: CASNLLAGALYEQYF
CDR3nt: TGTGCCAGCAACTTACTAGCGGGGGCCCTCTACGAGCAGTACTTC

j_gene: TRBJ2-3
d_gene: -
abundance: -
v_gene: TRBV4-2
CDR3aa: CASSPPLGEGDTQYF
CDR3nt: TGTGCCAGCAGCCCCCCCCTCGGGGAAGGAGATACGCAGTATTTT

j_gene: TRBJ2-5
d_gene: -
abundance: -
v_gene: TRBV24-1
CDR3aa: CATSDLQAGAGETQYF
CDR3nt: TGTGCCACCAGTGATTTGCAGGCGGGGGCTGGGGAGACCCAGTACTTC

j_gene: TRBJ1-2
d_gene: -
abundance: -
v_gene: TRBV5-1
CDR3aa: CASSLRRGEDGYTF
CDR3nt: TGCGCCAGCAGCCTGAGGCGGGGTGAGGACGGCTACACCTTC

j_gene: TRBJ2-5
d_gene: TRBD1
abundance: -
v_gene: TRBV7-2
CDR3aa: CASSFQGARGETQYF
CDR3nt: TGTGCCAGCAGCTTTCAGGGGGCGCGGGGTGAGACCCAGTACTTC

j_gene: TRBJ1-6
d_gene: -
abundance: -
v_gene: TRBV4-1
CDR3aa: CASKPVGHSLNSPLHF
CDR3nt: TGCGCCAGCAAACCGGTCGGACACAGCCTTAATTCACCCCTCCACTTT

j_gene: TRBJ2-4
d_gene: -
abundance: -
v_gene: TRBV7-8
CDR3aa: CASIPTVVVRMNIQYF
CDR3nt: TGTGCCAGCATCCCAACGGTAGTAGTCCGAATGAACATTCAGTACTTC

j_gene: TRBJ2-7
d_gene: TRBD1
abundance: -
v_gene: TRBV28
CDR3aa: CASSLIVRTGAYEQYF
CDR3nt: TGTGCCAGCAGTCTCATAGTAAGGACAGGGGCCTACGAGCAGTACTTC

j_gene: TRBJ2-5
d_gene: TRBD2
abundance: -
v_gene: TRBV20-1
CDR3aa: CSAPIVAGGRSEQYF
CDR3nt: TGCAGTGCTCCGATAGTAGCGGGGGGGCGAAGTGAGCAGTACTTC

j_gene: TRBJ2-1
d_gene: TRBD1
abundance: few
v_gene: TRBV2
CDR3aa: CASSDQGQGIVVEFF
CDR3nt: TGTGCCAGCAGTGATCAGGGACAGGGGATAGTTGTTGAGTTCTTC

j_gene: TRBJ2-3
d_gene: TRBD1
abundance: few
v_gene: TRBV27
CDR3aa: CASRDRGGSTDTQYF
CDR3nt: TGTGCCAGCAGGGACAGGGGGGGGAGCACAGATACGCAGTATTTT

j_gene: TRBJ2-7
d_gene: -
abundance: -
v_gene: TRBV5-1
CDR3aa: CASTGQSSYEQYF
CDR3nt: TGCGCCAGCACAGGCCAGAGCTCCTACGAGCAGTACTTC

j_gene: TRBJ1-2
d_gene: TRBD1
abundance: -
v_gene: TRBV12-5
CDR3aa: CASGLVLSRTGRNYGYTF
CDR3nt: TGTGCTAGTGGTTTGGTACTTTCTAGGACAGGGAGAAACTATGGCTACACCTTC

j_gene: TRBJ1-4
d_gene: TRBD1
abundance: -
v_gene: TRBV12-3/TRBV12-4
CDR3aa: CASSLKGASNEKLFF
CDR3nt: TGTGCCAGCAGTTTGAAGGGGGCGTCTAATGAAAAACTGTTTTTT

j_gene: TRBJ1-6
d_gene: TRBD1
abundance: few
v_gene: TRBV6-5
CDR3aa: CASSPTGGNSPLHF
CDR3nt: TGTGCCAGCAGTCCAACAGGGGGTAATTCACCCCTCCACTTT

j_gene: TRBJ1-4
d_gene: -
abundance: few
v_gene: TRBV20-1
CDR3aa: CSARVAENEKLFF
CDR3nt: TGCAGTGCTAGGGTCGCGGAGAATGAAAAACTGTTTTTT

j_gene: TRBJ2-7
d_gene: TRBD1
abundance: once
v_gene: TRBV11-2
CDR3aa: CASSRTAGTGDTYEQYF
CDR3nt: TGTGCCAGCAGCCGCACCGCCGGGACAGGGGATACCTACGAGCAGTACTTC

j_gene: TRBJ1-2
d_gene: TRBD1
abundance: -
v_gene: TRBV7-2
CDR3aa: CASSLNRGRSKDYGYTF
CDR3nt: TGTGCCAGCAGCCTAAACAGGGGGCGTAGTAAGGACTATGGCTACACCTTC

j_gene: TRBJ2-5
d_gene: -
abundance: -
v_gene: TRBV7-2
CDR3aa: CASSSPRGKSNNERYF
CDR3nt: TGTGCCAGCAGCTCGCCCAGAGGGAAGTCGAACAATGAGCGGTACTTC

j_gene: TRBJ2-3
d_gene: TRBD2
abundance: -
v_gene: TRBV4-3
CDR3aa: CASSQAGREGDTQYF
CDR3nt: TGCGCCAGCAGCCAAGCGGGACGGGAGGGAGATACGCAGTATTTT

j_gene: TRBJ1-6
d_gene: TRBD1
abundance: -
v_gene: TRBV12-3/TRBV12-4
CDR3aa: CASIRDRDSSPLHF
CDR3nt: TGTGCCAGCATCCGGGACAGGGATAGTTCACCCCTCCACTTT

j_gene: TRBJ1-6
d_gene: -
abundance: -
v_gene: TRBV6-5
CDR3aa: CAIGGTYNSPLHF
CDR3nt: TGTGCCATCGGGGGAACCTATAATTCACCCCTCCACTTT

j_gene: TRBJ2-6
d_gene: -
abundance: few
v_gene: TRBV6-1
CDR3aa: CASSPRTARSGANVLTF
CDR3nt: TGTGCCAGCAGTCCCCGGACAGCCCGTTCTGGGGCCAACGTCCTGACTTTC

j_gene: TRBJ2-1
d_gene: -
abundance: -
v_gene: TRBV20-1
CDR3aa: CSAHPLAASHNEQFF
CDR3nt: TGCAGTGCCCACCCATTAGCAGCCTCCCACAATGAGCAGTTCTTC

j_gene: TRBJ2-5
d_gene: TRBD1
abundance: -
v_gene: TRBV5-1
CDR3aa: CASSLSQGVETQYF
CDR3nt: TGCGCCAGCAGCTTGAGTCAGGGGGTCGAGACCCAGTACTTC

j_gene: TRBJ2-5
d_gene: -
abundance: -
v_gene: TRBV28
CDR3aa: CASSPPLYGTQYF
CDR3nt: TGTGCCAGCAGTCCCCCGTTGTATGGGACCCAGTACTTC

j_gene: TRBJ2-5
d_gene: -
abundance: -
v_gene: TRBV5-6
CDR3aa: CASSGGEKTQYF
CDR3nt: TGTGCCAGCAGCGGAGGGGAGAAGACCCAGTACTTC

j_gene: TRBJ1-5
d_gene: -
abundance: -
v_gene: TRBV28
CDR3aa: CASSFEVSQPQHF
CDR3nt: TGTGCCAGCAGTTTTGAGGTTTCGCAGCCCCAGCATTTT